This TCR beta chain is drawn from a study of molecular identifiers for immune sequencing clone quantification. Notes on this clonotype: Its antigen is unidentified.

Findings and caveats of the study: For highly expanded clones, sizes could be underestimated when identical TCR molecules share a barcode.

Using its own MiXCR run on the PCR reads, TCRdb lists one record per CDR3 protein. The sample has nearly 650,000 distinct CDR3 sequences, about 25% seen once. The CDR3 spans 15 residues. With RNA at 10%, 30% or 50%, naive CD8 libraries came from around 18,000 to 910,000 sorted cells. The sorting of naive CD8 T cells used the CD8+CD4-CCR7+CD45RA+ phenotype. The source material was naive CD8+ T cells from blood, with Jurkat cell RNA spiked in. Subset described: FACS-sorted CD8+CD4-CCR7+CD45RA+ naive T cells. The gene calls are TRBV12-2 and TRBJ2-5; the D call TRBD1 from the table was never checked on the DNA. TRBV12-2 is tagged as a pseudogene. This receptor was obtained from a human donor in good health. Some libraries in this study had Jurkat cell RNA spiked in. The CDR3, as DNA: TGTGCAAGTCGCTTAGCGACAGGGAGTATAGAGACCCAGTACTTC. This encodes CASRLATGSIETQYF.